This TCR beta chain derives from a study of CD4 T cells in relation to SARS-CoV-2 and coronaviruses. Looking at the study overall: The negative reference was HIV-1 Nef peptide pool or peptide-free culture.

Sequencing used immunoSEQ multiplex PCR; TCRdb keeps in-frame clones, though not all of them. Of approximately 17,000 clones listed, 82% are singletons. Points on this clone: As yet, its antigen is unknown.

Before the COVID-19 pandemic, during about 2011-2019, CD4+ T cells were taken from unexposed donors. Isolation of CD4+ T cells took place after around eleven days in culture. PBMCs were plated at two million per well in IL-2-containing medium. CDR1 is SEHNR and CDR2 is FQNEAQ in the germline V gene (reference sequence). This CDR3 has 15 amino acids. V dropped 0 bases and J dropped 3; count of bases not matched to a gene: 3. Specimen: CD4+ T cells from PBMCs, cultured in vitro. The clonotype comes from a human donor in good health. V gene TRBV7-9 combines with J gene TRBJ1-2; 8 bases are shared with TRBD1. The CDR3 DNA is TGTGCCAGCAGCTTAGCGGACAGGGTAGACTATGGCTACACCTTC. It translates to CASSLADRVDYGYTF. Variable domain in full (rest from reference TRBV7-9 and TRBJ1-2): DTGVSQNPRHKITKRGQNVTFRCDPISEHNRLYWYRQTLGQGPEFLTYFQNEAQLEKSRLLSDRFSAERPKGSFSTLEIQRTEQGDSAMYLCASSLADRVDYGYTFGSGTRLTVV.